This TCR beta chain was sequenced in a study of shared clonotypes between healthy human individuals. Germline trimming cut 3 bases from V and 0 bases from J; bases unmatched to any gene: 12. This CDR3 has 19 residues. Germline values: CDR1 SNHLY, CDR2 FYNNEI. Terminally differentiated effector memory CD45RA+ cells were excluded by CCR7 positive selection of CD45RO-negative cells. The assay was immunoSEQ multiplex PCR, and TCRdb's table has in-frame clones only and misses some. Of hundreds of thousands of clones listed, roughly 95% are singletons. The sample was naive CD8+ T cells sorted from blood. The chain couples TRBV2 to TRBJ2-7; 12 bases are a match to TRBD2. The clonotype originates from a woman between 25 and 40 years old in good health. CDR3 sequence: CASSDLETSGRISSYEQYF. CDR3 DNA sequence: TGTGCCAGCAGTGATCTCGAGACTAGCGGGAGAATTAGCTCCTACGAGCAGTACTTC.